The T cell receptor (beta chain) under discussion was sequenced for a study of response to subunit inactivated influenza vaccine. Overall study results and limits: The authors proposed limited new T cell recruitment per seasonal influenza vaccination.

This clonotype was recorded a few times. Its cognate antigen is unknown. TCRdb re-called the RT-PCR reads with MiXCR, one entry per CDR3 protein. Of hundreds of thousands of distinct CDR3 sequences detected, approximately 13% appear once; the ten largest clones hold less than 9%. Trimming at V came to 5 bases and at J to 4 bases, leaving 8 bases not matched to a gene. The CDR3 runs 14 residues. Germline lookup yields CDR1 SGHVS and CDR2 FNYEAQ. The clonotype comes from a man aged 50 or older who received an inactivated influenza vaccine. The sample in question was PBMCs from blood, obtained 14 to 15 days before vaccination. This chain connects TRBV7-6 to TRBJ2-7; TRBD1 aligns across 7 bases. The CDR3 DNA reads as TGTGCCAGCAGCAAGAGGGACAGTGTATACGAGCAGTACTTC. Translation gives CASSKRDSVYEQYF.